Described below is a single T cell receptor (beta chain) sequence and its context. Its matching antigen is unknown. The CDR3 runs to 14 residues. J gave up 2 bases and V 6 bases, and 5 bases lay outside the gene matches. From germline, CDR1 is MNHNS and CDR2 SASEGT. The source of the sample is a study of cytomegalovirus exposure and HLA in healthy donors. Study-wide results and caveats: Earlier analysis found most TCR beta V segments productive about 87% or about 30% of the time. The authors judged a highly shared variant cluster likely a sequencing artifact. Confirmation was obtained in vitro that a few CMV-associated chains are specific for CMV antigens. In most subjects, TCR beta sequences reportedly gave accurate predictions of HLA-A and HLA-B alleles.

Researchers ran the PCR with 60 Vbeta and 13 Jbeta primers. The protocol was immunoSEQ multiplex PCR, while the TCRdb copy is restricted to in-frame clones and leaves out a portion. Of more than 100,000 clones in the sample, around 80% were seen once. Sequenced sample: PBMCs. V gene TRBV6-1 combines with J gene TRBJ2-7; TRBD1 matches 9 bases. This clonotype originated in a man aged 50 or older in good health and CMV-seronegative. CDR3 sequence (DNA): TGTGCCAGCAGGACTCGGACAGGGGCCTACGAGCAGTACTTC. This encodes CASRTRTGAYEQYF.